The 10 T cell receptor beta chains reported below all come from one sample, sequenced in a study of blood T cell repertoires in COVID-19. TCRdb's copy holds only in-frame clones and misses some; the assay was immunoSEQ multiplex PCR. The sample yields 45,000 or so clones, around 82% seen once. Sequencing was done on a sample of peripheral blood. These receptors were obtained from a woman between 65 and 79 years old with acute or convalescent COVID-19.

J is TRBJ1-1 and V is TRBV18, with TRBD1 as a possible D gene (6 bases). CDR1 is KGHSH and CDR2 is LQKENI in the germline V gene. The CDR3 has 15 amino acids. The V gene lost 3 bases and the J gene lost 1 base, with 12 bases spanning the gap. Written as DNA, the CDR3 is TGTGCCAGCTCACCTCAGAGGGGGGGGAACACTGAAGCTTTCTTT. Residues: CASSPQRGGNTEAFF.

This rearrangement joins TRBV30 to TRBJ2-1; a possible D gene is TRBD2 (5 bases). The CDR3 loop spans 17 amino acids. V lost 0 bases and J 3 bases, leaving 18 bases between the germline ends. Germline values: CDR1 GTSNPN, CDR2 SVGIG (reference sequence). CDR3 amino acids: CAWSVRGIGVNYNEQFF. In nucleotides, the CDR3 is TGTGCCTGGAGTGTACGGGGAATCGGCGTAAACTACAATGAGCAGTTCTTC.

The chain is built from TRBV2 and TRBJ1-5; 10 bases align to TRBD1. Trimming at V came to 6 bases and at J to 7 bases, leaving 3 bases not matched to a gene. The CDR3 covers 13 residues. Germline-derived CDR1 and CDR2 are SNHLY and FYNNEI. Here the CDR3 reads CASRGQGGQPQHF. The CDR3 DNA is TGTGCCAGCAGAGGACAGGGGGGGCAGCCCCAGCATTTT.

The rearrangement uses TRBV7-6 and TRBJ2-1; 9 positions agree with TRBD2. This CDR3 is built from 16 residues. The germline CDR1 and CDR2 sequences are SGHVS and FNYEAQ. The J segment lost 4 bases and the V segment lost 3 bases, leaving 7 bases of the junction unmatched. The CDR3 sequence: CASSFLGGRGYNEQFF. In nucleotides, the CDR3 is TGTGCCAGCAGCTTCTTGGGCGGGAGGGGTTACAATGAGCAGTTCTTC.

V usage is TRBV19 and J usage is TRBJ1-4; 7 nucleotides line up with TRBD1. The germline V gene encodes CDR1 LNHDA and CDR2 SQIVND (reference sequence). V trimming: 5 bases; J trimming: 12 bases; junction bases outside the gene matches: 9. The CDR3 runs 13 residues. CDR3 nucleotide sequence: TGTGCCAGTAGTCCATCGGACAGGCTTGAACTGTTTTTT. It is translated as CASSPSDRLELFF.

J is TRBJ2-3 and V is TRBV7-6, with 10 bases identical to TRBD2. Unmatched junction bases numbered 10, after V lost 5 bases and J lost 5 bases. Germline V CDR1 and CDR2: SGHVS, FNYEAQ. The CDR3 has 16 residues. The CDR3 coding sequence is TGTGCCAGCAGCGGGGGGAGCGGGAGGGGTGGAGATACGCAGTATTTT. Translation: CASSGGSGRGGDTQYF.

The chain uses TRBV24-1 and TRBJ1-2, with TRBD1 identical over 7 bases. CDR1 and CDR2 from the germline V gene are KGHDR and SFDVKD. V shed 4 bases, J shed 4 bases, and the junction held 8 bases outside the gene matches. The CDR3 is made up of 15 amino acids. CDR3 loop: CATSDPSGQSYGYTF. The CDR3 DNA follows: TGTGCCACCAGTGACCCTTCGGGACAGAGCTATGGCTACACCTTC.

The gene calls are TRBV28 and TRBJ1-2; TRBD1 matches 7 bases. Germline V CDR1 and CDR2: MDHEN, SYDVKM. The CDR3 is 13 amino acids. V gave up 8 bases and J gave up 4 bases; unmatched junction bases: 7. CDR3 region: CASFSDRLYGYTF. The CDR3 DNA is TGTGCCAGCTTTTCGGACAGGCTCTATGGCTACACCTTC.

V is TRBV5-8 and J is TRBJ2-5; TRBD1 aligns across 7 bases. The germline gives CDR1 SGHTS, CDR2 YDEGEE. The CDR3 length is 14 residues. Losses at the gene ends were 4 bases for V and 6 bases for J; bases not matched to a gene: 9. The CDR3 loop reads CASSPRGLTKTQYF. In nucleotides, the CDR3 is TGTGCCAGCAGCCCCAGGGGGTTGACGAAGACCCAGTACTTC. The full variable domain, with the rest looked up from reference TRBV5-8 and TRBJ2-5, is EAGVTQSPTHLIKTRGQQATLRCSPISGHTSVYWYQQALGLGLQFLLWYDEGEERNRGNFPPRFSGRQFPNYSSELNVNALELEDSALYLCASSPRGLTKTQYFGPGTRLLVL.

V is TRBV29-1 and J is TRBJ2-1; tentative D call: TRBD2 (6 bases). Trimming took off 2 bases at V and 1 base at J, with 15 bases between the two ends. The CDR3 is made up of 16 amino acids. Per the germline V gene, CDR1 is SQVTM and CDR2 is ANQGSEA. CDR3 amino acids: CSVEPFIGGSYNEQFF. CDR3 nucleotide sequence: TGCAGCGTTGAACCTTTTATCGGGGGATCCTACAATGAGCAGTTCTTC.